The entry below describes one T cell receptor (beta chain). As yet, its antigen is unknown. These data originate in a study of Graves' ophthalmopathy and Graves' hyperthyroidism. The diagnosis combined clinical symptoms, thyroxine, TRAb, thyroid ultrasound and orbital computed tomography scans. RNA transcripts yielded amplified TCR beta CDR3 regions. The authors performed first-round RT-PCR with HTBI primers and then a second-round multiplex PCR. TCRdb processed the multiplex PCR reads anew with MiXCR; each CDR3 protein has one entry. The sample includes over a million distinct CDR3 sequences, less than 45% of them seen just once. Trimming shortened V by 4 bases and J by 5 bases, and 15 bases separated the two germline ends. The CDR3 contains 14 residues. Germline CDR1 reads SGDLS; CDR2 reads YYNGEE. Findings and caveats of the study: A roughly 76% specificity and just under 90% sensitivity were achieved by a 13-signature model that separated ophthalmopathy from stable hyperthyroidism.

This clonotype was sampled from an adult man with Graves' hyperthyroidism. Sequences were obtained from peripheral blood or thyroid tissue (not recorded which). J is TRBJ2-5 and V is TRBV9; D remains ambiguous. The CDR3 DNA reads as TGTGCCAGCAGCCCCTCGGCCCTGAGGGAGACCCAGTACTTC. Its protein is CASSPSALRETQYF. Using reference TRBV9 and TRBJ2-5 for the parts outside the CDR3, the full variable domain is DSGVTQTPKHLITATGQRVTLRCSPRSGDLSVYWYQQSLDQGLQFLIQYYNGEERAKGNILERFSAQQFPDLHSELNLSSLELGDSALYFCASSPSALRETQYFGPGTRLLVL.